This TCR beta chain was profiled in a study of CD8+CD57+ T cells in acquired aplastic anemia. The germline CDR1 and CDR2 sequences are MGHRA and YSYEKL. The CDR3 contains 16 residues. This clonotype is a singleton in its sample. A read error may be the cause here, since a much bigger clone is one base away. Genomic DNA constituted the template upon which TCR beta VDJ and CDR3 profiling was performed. MiXCR was run by TCRdb on the reads, yielding one entry per CDR3 protein. The repertoire holds approximately 380,000 distinct CDR3 sequences, about two thirds seen once, with 3% to 5% in the top ten. This TCR came from a human donor in good health, serving as a control. The V and J genes are TRBV4-1 and TRBJ1-4; TRBD1 might be the D (6 bases). Sample: sorted CD4+, CD8+, or CD8+CD57+ T cells (not recorded which) from PBMCs. CDR3 sequence reads: CASSQGGGVTNEELFF. Written as DNA, the CDR3 is TGCGCCAGCAGCCAGGGCGGGGGCGTAACTAATGAAGAACTGTTTTTT.